The clone carrying this T cell receptor (beta chain) was seen ten or more times. The V and J ends lost 1 base and 1 base respectively, with 5 bases between them. The CDR3 sequence is 14 residues long. Germline V CDR1 and CDR2: SGHRS, YFSETQ. This record comes from a study of prognosis after radiotherapy for stage I lung cancer. Study details: SBRT radiotherapy comprised 3 to 5 fractions at a biologically effective dose of at least 100 Gy. Development of distant metastases after radiotherapy was seen in a few patients at a median of 7 months, with no significant progression in approximately 15.

The study amplified the TCR beta CDR3 region from genomic DNA. This amplification was carried out by two rounds of multiplex PCR. During first-round PCR, primers specific to each TRBV and TRBJ gene were used. TCRdb reprocessed the multiplex PCR reads via MiXCR and lists one record per CDR3 protein. The sample lists tens of thousands of distinct CDR3 sequences, less than 30% occurring once. The receptor was isolated from a donor older than 45 with non-small cell lung cancer. V and J are TRBV5-1 and TRBJ2-2; D remains ambiguous. The sample here was PBMCs, taken before or after stereotactic body radiation therapy (not recorded which). The CDR3 DNA reads as TGCGCCAGCAGCTTGAGCCAGAACACCGGGGAGCTGTTTTTT. Protein: CASSLSQNTGELFF.